A selection of T cell receptor beta chains follows, all from one sample in a study of cytomegalovirus exposure and HLA in healthy donors. The table came from immunoSEQ multiplex PCR; TCRdb's copy has only in-frame clones and leaves some out. This sample has 150,000 or so clones, with 82% found just once. Sequenced sample: PBMCs. These receptors originate from a male donor in good health and CMV-seropositive. The CDR3 runs from the conserved cysteine through the conserved F or W. A D gene is named only where the DNA matches it firmly. Only some rows state a clone size, as once, few, many or a class for expanded clones.

abundance	j_gene	d_gene	v_gene	CDR3nt	CDR3aa
NA	TRBJ2-7	TRBD2	TRBV28	TGTGCCAGCAGTCTGCCTAGCGGGAGGTTCTACGAGCAGTACTTC	CASSLPSGRFYEQYF
NA	TRBJ1-6	NA	TRBV5-1	TGCGCCAGCAGCTTGGGGCAGGATACCTATAATTCACCCCTCCACTTT	CASSLGQDTYNSPLHF
NA	TRBJ2-7	NA	TRBV13	TGTGCCAGCAGCTTAAGGGGAGGAGATCACGAGCAGTACTTC	CASSLRGGDHEQYF
NA	TRBJ2-5	TRBD2	TRBV10-3	TGTGCCGCCTCGGCGACGCCTAGCGGGAGCGGGGGCCAAGAGACCCAGTACTTC	CAASATPSGSGGQETQYF
few	TRBJ1-1	NA	TRBV28	TGTGCCAGCAGTCCCTCGGGATCGGCTTTCTTT	CASSPSGSAFF
NA	TRBJ2-7	TRBD2	TRBV4-3	TGCGCCAGCAGCCACGTCGGGACTAGCGGGAACTACGAGCAGTACTTC	CASSHVGTSGNYEQYF
few	TRBJ1-6	TRBD1	TRBV18	TGTGCCAGCTCACCACTCCCCCCACAGGGGAATTCACCCCTCCACTTT	CASSPLPPQGNSPLHF
NA	TRBJ1-1	NA	TRBV10-1	TGCGCCAGCTCCGAGGGGGTTACCACTGAAGCTTTCTTT	CASSEGVTTEAFF
NA	TRBJ1-2	TRBD1	TRBV7-2	TGTGCCAGCAGCCAAAACAGGGGGAACTATGGCTACACCTTC	CASSQNRGNYGYTF
NA	TRBJ2-5	NA	TRBV19	TGTGCCAGTAGTATAACCCCACGAGGAGAGACCCAGTACTTC	CASSITPRGETQYF
NA	TRBJ1-1	TRBD1	TRBV30	TGTGCCTGGAGCGCGACAGGGGGATCTGAAGCTTTCTTT	CAWSATGGSEAFF
NA	TRBJ1-1	NA	TRBV13	TGTGCCAGCAGCTCCCGACCTAGGTCGGACACTGAAGCTTTCTTT	CASSSRPRSDTEAFF
NA	TRBJ1-2	TRBD1	TRBV5-4	TGTGCCAGCAGCTCGTCAGGGGGCTGGGGCTATGGCTACACCTTC	CASSSSGGWGYGYTF
NA	TRBJ1-5	TRBD1	TRBV4-3	TGCGCCAGCAGCCAAGACAGGGGGCAGCCCCAGCATTTT	CASSQDRGQPQHF
NA	TRBJ1-1	NA	TRBV30	TGTGCCTGGAGTGTTGTCCAGGGGTACACTGAAGCTTTCTTT	CAWSVVQGYTEAFF
NA	TRBJ2-7	TRBD2	TRBV28	TGTGCCAGCAGTTTACCCGCTAGCGGCCCTCCCTACGAGCAGTACTTC	CASSLPASGPPYEQYF
NA	TRBJ2-5	NA	TRBV28	TGTGCCAGCAGTTCCGAGGGGGACGAAGGGACCCAGTACTTC	CASSSEGDEGTQYF
NA	TRBJ1-2	NA	TRBV4-3	TGCGCCAGCAGCCAAGACCATCCGGGACTCCCAACTCGGGGCTACACCTTC	CASSQDHPGLPTRGYTF
NA	TRBJ2-3	TRBD2	TRBV10-3	TGTGCCATCAGCCTCCTAGCGGGAGGAGGAACAGATACGCAGTATTTT	CAISLLAGGGTDTQYF
NA	TRBJ2-2	NA	TRBV11-2	TGTGCCAGCAGCTCGGGACTCCGAGGCACCGGGGAGCTGTTTTTT	CASSSGLRGTGELFF
once	TRBJ1-5	NA	TRBV27	TGTGCCAGCAGTCCCCGGACAGATAGCAATCAGCCCCAGCATTTT	CASSPRTDSNQPQHF
NA	TRBJ1-6	TRBD1	TRBV6-1	TGTGCCAGCAGCCCTCGACAGGGGAATTCACCCCTCCACTTT	CASSPRQGNSPLHF
once	TRBJ1-2	NA	TRBV28	TGTGCCAGCAGTTTATCGGGCCCAGGAGGAAGGACTTCCTATGGCTACACCTTC	CASSLSGPGGRTSYGYTF
NA	TRBJ2-7	TRBD1	TRBV29-1	TGCAGCGTTGGGGGACAGCCTTTTCCCTACGAGCAGTACTTC	CSVGGQPFPYEQYF
NA	TRBJ2-5	TRBD1	TRBV19	TGTGCCAGTAGTCTTATGACAGGGGGCCAAGAGACCCAGTACTTC	CASSLMTGGQETQYF
once	TRBJ2-7	TRBD1	TRBV14	TGTGCCAGCAGCCGACAGGGCTACGAGCAGTACTTC	CASSRQGYEQYF
NA	TRBJ1-6	TRBD1	TRBV28	TGTGCCAGCAGTTCCCGAACAGGGGGCCCCCTCCACTTT	CASSSRTGGPLHF
NA	TRBJ2-7	TRBD2	TRBV7-9	TGTGCCAGCAGTTCCCCCCCAATGCGGGAGGGCCTATCTTACGAGCAGTACTTC	CASSSPPMREGLSYEQYF
NA	TRBJ2-7	NA	TRBV27	TGTGCCAGCAGTTCATCCCACGAGCAGTACTTC	CASSSSHEQYF
few	TRBJ2-7	NA	TRBV18	TGTGCCAGCTCACAATATACAGGGTCCAGCCCCACCTACGAGCAGTACTTC	CASSQYTGSSPTYEQYF
NA	TRBJ2-7	NA	TRBV19	TGTGCCAGTAGTATAGTTAGCGGATCCTCCTACGAGCAGTACTTC	CASSIVSGSSYEQYF
once	TRBJ2-2	NA	TRBV27	TGTGCCAGCAGTTTCGGGATGACAACCGGGGGGCTGTTTTTT	CASSFGMTTGGLFF
NA	TRBJ1-4	TRBD1	TRBV18	TGTGCCAGCTCACCACCGACAGGGGGCGATGAAAAACTGTTTTTT	CASSPPTGGDEKLFF
NA	TRBJ2-1	TRBD2	TRBV28	TGTGCCAGCCTTGGGACTAGCGGTCCTGCGAATGAGCAGTTCTTC	CASLGTSGPANEQFF
NA	TRBJ2-7	NA	TRBV6-6	TGTGCCAGCAGAACTCACAGGGATTCCTACGAGCAGTACTTC	CASRTHRDSYEQYF